This T cell receptor (beta chain) comes out of a study of cytomegalovirus exposure and HLA in healthy donors. The protocol was immunoSEQ multiplex PCR, while the TCRdb copy is restricted to in-frame clones and leaves out a portion. The sample consists of some 170,000 clones, more than 75% of them appearing once. Findings and caveats of the study: The authors listed some 150 TCR beta chains as cytomegalovirus-associated. Through in vitro validation, a few CMV-associated chains were shown to be specific for CMV antigens. Despite most TCR sequences being rare, some public TCRs occurred in many donors.

The CDR3 spans 17 residues. Germline CDR1 is LGHNA and CDR2 is YSLEER. V lost 1 base to trimming and J lost 0 bases, with 15 bases between them. Comment on this clone: Antigen unknown.

The source is a woman in her twenties or thirties in good health and CMV-seronegative. The sequencing input was PBMCs. V is TRBV4-3 and J is TRBJ1-1; tentative D call: TRBD1 (5 bases). The CDR3 protein is CASSQGRQLSMNTEAFF. CDR3 in DNA: TGCGCCAGCAGCCAAGGCCGACAGTTATCCATGAACACTGAAGCTTTCTTT.